The subject of this entry is one T cell receptor (beta chain). Its antigen remains unidentified. Nothing much larger sits one base from this clone, and base qualities are not available. This sample is drawn from a study of blood T cell repertoires in COVID-19 (dated by TCRdb to the early 2020s). Study-level background: Samples from collaborators originated in the United States, Italy and Spain and spanned both the acute and convalescent phases of COVID-19. HLA class I and class II types, where available, came from metadata supplied by the sample provider rather than from assay-based typing. The samples were drawn from two sources: the first 160 participants of the ongoing ImmuneRACE study, and approximately 1,300 subjects contributed by 6 global collaborators. The repertoires were released in a freely available public database meant as a resource for research on the immune response to SARS-CoV-2. The prospective study material was composed of cDNA or gDNA derived from T cells, B-cell-depleted T cells, or PBMCs. The dataset comprised deeply sampled blood TCRbeta repertoires from subjects exposed to, actively infected with, or recovered from COVID-19. Sample metadata almost always included a de-identified subject ID, COVID-19 status, age in years and sex. What the work shows at the level of the full study, not this receptor alone: The quantity of clinical and demographic metadata differed by source and by participant and was supplied without curation.

Whole blood was collected in K2EDTA tubes by collaborating institutions according to the institutions' own protocols. For TCRbeta analysis, collaborators shipped samples as frozen whole blood, isolated PBMCs, or DNA extracted from either of those sample types. The immunoSEQ Assay, a bias-controlled multiplex PCR, was used to amplify TCRbeta CDR3 regions from genomic DNA. The paper's processing steps were these. Within the assay, amplification of reference gene primers was used to estimate how many nucleated cells each sample contained. Sequence reads were collapsed and filtered to measure the absolute abundance of every unique TCRbeta CDR3 rearrangement. Productive Simpson clonality was computed per sample as the square root of Simpson's diversity index over productive rearrangements. This immuneACCESS table, as held by TCRdb, lists in-frame sequences with V and J called but not all clones. Of the missing ones, under half trace to an unresolved V gene in checked studies; the others have no known cause. V and J calls and clone size follow that table, whereas D and trimming were derived from the DNA. The sample table contains 110,000 to 150,000 clones; only one count was recorded for around three quarters of them. The ten largest clones represent 3% to 4.5% of the sample.

Per the germline V gene (reference sequence), LGHDT is the CDR1 and YNNKEL is the CDR2. V is cut by 0 bases and J by 6 bases, and the space between the germline ends is 6 bases. Spanning cysteine to phenylalanine, the CDR3 consists of 12 amino acids. The sequence is cut down to CDR3 DNA, 36 bases in frame from base 1. This sequence originates from a man in his fifties or sixties with acute or convalescent COVID-19. Here the chain combines TRBV3-1 (or the pseudogene TRBV3-2) and TRBJ2-7, and TRBD2 may be the D gene, going by 5 matching bases. Material: peripheral blood. The CDR3 region has the sequence CASSQEGSEQYF. The DNA reads as follows: TGTGCCAGCAGCCAAGAGGGGAGCGAGCAGTACTTC.